The next 15 T cell receptor beta chains were all read from a single sample in a study of blood T cell repertoires in COVID-19. Data came from immunoSEQ multiplex PCR; TCRdb stores just in-frame clones and leaves some out. The sample lists some 50,000 clones, approximately 84% occurring once. The sequenced material came from peripheral blood. All receptors derive from a man between 45 and 60 years old with active COVID-19.

This clone came up once. V and J are TRBV24-1 and TRBJ2-3; 8 positions agree with TRBD2. The CDR3 spans 13 residues. V lost 5 bases and J lost 6; bases outside the gene matches: 3. Per the germline V gene, CDR1 is KGHDR and CDR2 is SFDVKD. This CDR3 reads CATSVPGGDTQYF. The CDR3 region has the DNA TGTGCCACCAGTGTACCGGGGGGGGATACGCAGTATTTT.

The CDR3 here is CASSIAQGGYEQYF. The DNA for the CDR3 is TGTGCCAGTAGTATCGCCCAGGGGGGCTACGAGCAGTACTTC. The V call is TRBV19, the J call TRBJ2-7, with D maybe TRBD1 (7 bases). The CDR3 spans 14 residues. Germline lookup yields CDR1 LNHDA and CDR2 SQIVND (reference sequence). V was pared by 3 bases and J by 3 bases, with 12 bases between. Using reference TRBV19 and TRBJ2-7 for the parts outside the CDR3, the full variable domain is DGGITQSPKYLFRKEGQNVTLSCEQNLNHDAMYWYRQDPGQGLRLIYYSQIVNDFQKGDIAEGYSVSREKKESFPLTVTSAQKNPTAFYLCASSIAQGGYEQYFGPGTRLTVT.

The rearrangement joins TRBV6-5 to TRBJ2-5; TRBD2 aligns across 7 bases. Germline-derived CDR1 and CDR2 are MNHEY and SVGAGI. The length of the CDR3 is 14 residues. V lost 4 bases, J lost 5 bases, and 7 bases stayed unmatched. The CDR3 loop is CASSSLRGGETQYF. Written as DNA, the CDR3 is TGTGCCAGCAGTTCTTTAAGGGGAGGGGAGACCCAGTACTTC.

The chain combines TRBV5-8 with TRBJ1-2; 7 nucleotides line up with TRBD1. The CDR3 is made up of 14 amino acids. Germline V gene sequence: CDR1 SGHTS, CDR2 YDEGEE. V trimming: 5 bases; J trimming: 8 bases; junction bases outside the gene matches: 12. CDR3 nucleotides: TGTGCCAGCAGACAAGCCGAGGGGGCTCCCGGCTACACCTTC. Its translation: CASRQAEGAPGYTF.

V usage is TRBV5-4 and J usage is TRBJ2-1; possibly TRBD1 for D (5 bases). CDR1 SGHNT and CDR2 YYREEE come from the germline V gene (reference sequence). There are 13 residues in the CDR3. V gave up 1 base and J gave up 7 bases, with 9 bases separating them. CDR3 protein: CASSLRGANEQFF. DNA of the CDR3: TGTGCCAGCAGCTTGAGGGGCGCGAATGAGCAGTTCTTC. Full variable domain (rest looked up from reference TRBV5-4 and TRBJ2-1): ETGVTQSPTHLIKTRGQQVTLRCSSQSGHNTVSWYQQALGQGPQFIFQYYREEENGRGNFPPRFSGLQFPNYSSELNVNALELDDSALYLCASSLRGANEQFFGPGTRLTVL.

The chain carries TRBV3-1 (or the pseudogene TRBV3-2) and TRBJ2-3, with D possibly TRBD2 on 5 matching bases. V was pared by 3 bases and J by 6 bases, with 16 bases between. In germline, CDR1 is LGHDT, CDR2 YNNKEL (reference sequence). The CDR3 is 15 residues long. CDR3 loop: CASSQTDGLGDTQYF. CDR3 sequence (DNA): TGTGCCAGCAGCCAGACCGACGGACTTGGGGATACGCAGTATTTT.

The table lists this clone with a few counts. The chain recombines TRBV7-9 with TRBJ1-5, with D possibly matching TRBD1 (6 bases). The V end was cut by 0 bases, the J end by 11 bases, with 8 bases between. Germline CDR1 reads SEHNR; CDR2 reads FQNEAQ (reference sequence). This CDR3 contains 12 residues. CDR3 region: CASSLAGGAQHF. CDR3 nucleotides: TGTGCCAGCAGCTTAGCAGGGGGGGCCCAGCATTTT.

V is TRBV6-6 and J is TRBJ2-3; 8 positions agree with TRBD2. CDR1 is MNHNY, CDR2 SVGAGI, per germline (reference sequence). Losses at the gene ends were 6 bases for V and 3 bases for J; bases not matched to a gene: 8. This CDR3 comprises 15 residues. CDR3 amino acids: CASRDPSGWTDTQYF. CDR3 nucleotide sequence: TGTGCCAGCAGAGACCCTAGCGGGTGGACAGATACGCAGTATTTT.

V is TRBV28 and J is TRBJ1-2, with D unresolved. The CDR3 totals 14 residues. The germline V gene encodes CDR1 MDHEN and CDR2 SYDVKM. The V gene lost 7 bases and the J gene lost 8 bases, with 20 bases spanning the gap. CDR3 nucleotides: TGTGCCAGCACCAAACCCCCGGGAGGTTCCGGCTACACCTTC. Translating it yields CASTKPPGGSGYTF.

J is TRBJ1-4 and V is TRBV6-1, with 8 nucleotides matching TRBD1. Germline V gives CDR1 MNHNS, CDR2 SASEGT. The CDR3 loop spans 15 amino acids. The V and J ends lost 3 bases and 3 bases, in that order; junction bases with no gene match: 3. CDR3 protein: CASSEQTGANEKLFF. CDR3 bases: TGTGCCAGCAGTGAGCAGACAGGGGCTAATGAAAAACTGTTTTTT.

CDR3 amino acids: CASSPGRLEQYF. In nucleotides, the CDR3 is TGTGCCAGCTCACCGGGTCGACTAGAGCAGTACTTC. The chain combines TRBV18 with TRBJ2-7; possibly TRBD2 for D (5 bases). The CDR3 has 12 residues. V lost 3 bases and J 7 bases, leaving 10 bases between the germline ends. Germline V gene lookup returns CDR1 KGHSH and CDR2 LQKENI.

The chain links TRBV7-2 to TRBJ2-1; no firm D call. In germline, CDR1 is SGHTA, CDR2 FQGNSA. V shed 3 bases and J shed 3 bases, with 6 bases lying between them. This CDR3 is built from 13 residues. The CDR3 DNA is TGTGCCAGCAGCTTTTACATCTACAATGAGCAGTTCTTC. It codes for CASSFYIYNEQFF.

The V call is TRBV9, the J call TRBJ2-3; D gene uncertain. Germline CDR1 reads SGDLS; CDR2 reads YYNGEE. This CDR3 is built from 14 residues. The V gene lost 3 bases and the J gene lost 0 bases, with 8 bases spanning the gap. CDR3 region: CASSARWSTDTQYF. The CDR3 coding sequence is TGTGCCAGCAGCGCTAGGTGGAGCACAGATACGCAGTATTTT.

J is TRBJ2-2 and V is TRBV25-1; D perhaps matches TRBD1 (6 bases). This CDR3 spans 12 amino acids. CDR1 and CDR2 from the germline V gene are MGHDK and SYGVNS. Deletions cut 9 bases from V and 7 bases from J, with 12 bases between. For the CDR3, the DNA is TGTGCCAGTACACCAGGGGTCGGGGAGCTGTTTTTT. Translation: CASTPGVGELFF.

Here the CDR3 DNA reads TGTGCCAGCAGTTTAGGCAGGGGCGCGAAGACCCAGCATTTT. It codes for CASSLGRGAKTQHF. This sequence joins TRBV28 and TRBJ1-5; D is possibly TRBD1 (6 bases). Deletions cut 2 bases from V and 11 bases from J, with 16 bases between. There are 14 residues in the CDR3. Germline assignment: CDR1 MDHEN and CDR2 SYDVKM.